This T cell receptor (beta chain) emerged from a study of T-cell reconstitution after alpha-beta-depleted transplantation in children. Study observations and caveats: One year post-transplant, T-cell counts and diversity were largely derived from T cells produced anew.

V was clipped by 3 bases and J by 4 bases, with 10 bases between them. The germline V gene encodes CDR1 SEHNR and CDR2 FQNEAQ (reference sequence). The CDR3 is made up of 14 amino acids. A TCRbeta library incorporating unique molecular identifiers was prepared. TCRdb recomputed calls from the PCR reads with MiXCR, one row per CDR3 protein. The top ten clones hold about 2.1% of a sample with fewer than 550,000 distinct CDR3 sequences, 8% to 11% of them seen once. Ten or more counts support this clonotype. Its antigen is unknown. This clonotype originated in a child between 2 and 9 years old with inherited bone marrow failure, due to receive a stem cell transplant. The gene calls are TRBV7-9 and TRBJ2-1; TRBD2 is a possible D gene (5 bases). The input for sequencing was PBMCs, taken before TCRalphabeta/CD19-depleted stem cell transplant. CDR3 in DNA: TGTGCCAGCAGCTTGGGCGACTATTACAATGAGCAGTTCTTC. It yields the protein CASSLGDYYNEQFF.